The 27 T cell receptor beta chains given below trace back to one sample, sequenced in a study of CD8+CD57+ T cells in acquired aplastic anemia. TCR beta VDJ and CDR3 profiles were obtained from a genomic DNA template. TCRdb reprocessed the reads with MiXCR, giving one entry per CDR3 protein. The table records some 240,000 distinct CDR3 sequences, 34% of them present only once. Sequencing used sorted CD4+, CD8+, or CD8+CD57+ T cells (not recorded which) from PBMCs. The receptors shown here come from a human donor in good health, serving as a control.

The chain carries TRBV2 and TRBJ2-5; perhaps TRBD1 as D (5 bases). Trimming cost V 7 bases and J 4 bases, with 10 bases left between them. The CDR3 extends over 12 amino acids. Per germline, CDR1 SNHLY and CDR2 FYNNEI. The CDR3 sequence is CASTRVRETQYF. The CDR3, as DNA: TGTGCCAGCACCAGGGTCCGAGAGACCCAGTACTTC.

The rearrangement uses TRBV29-1 and TRBJ2-5, with D tentatively TRBD1 (5 bases). The V and J ends lost 6 bases and 5 bases respectively, with 13 bases between them. CDR1 is SQVTM and CDR2 is ANQGSEA in the germline V gene. The CDR3 has 12 residues. The CDR3 is CSVSQGRETQYF. DNA for the CDR3: TGCAGCGTCTCCCAGGGTAGGGAGACCCAGTACTTC. Using reference TRBV29-1 and TRBJ2-5 for the parts outside the CDR3, the full variable domain is SAVISQKPSRDICQRGTSLTIQCQVDSQVTMMFWYRQQPGQSLTLIATANQGSEATYESGFVIDKFPISRPNLTFSTLTVSNMSPEDSSIYLCSVSQGRETQYFGPGTRLLVL.

This chain joins TRBV4-3 and TRBJ2-1, with 9 bases matching TRBD1. Germline V gene lookup returns CDR1 LGHNA and CDR2 YSLEER. The CDR3 loop spans 15 amino acids. V lost 1 base, J lost 7 bases, and 5 bases stayed unmatched. CDR3 residues: CASSQVLDRGNEQFF. The CDR3 DNA sequence: TGCGCCAGCAGCCAAGTATTGGACAGGGGTAATGAGCAGTTCTTC.

In this sample, this clonotype turned up many times. V usage is TRBV19 and J usage is TRBJ1-2; the D gene is possibly TRBD1 (5 bases). Trimming cost V 5 bases and J 5 bases, with 12 bases left between them. Germline lookup yields CDR1 LNHDA and CDR2 SQIVND (reference sequence). This CDR3 has 13 amino acids. This CDR3 reads CASSSRDGYGYTF. CDR3 sequence (DNA): TGTGCCAGTAGTTCCCGGGACGGATATGGCTACACCTTC.

This clonotype was counted ten times or more. The rearrangement uses TRBV29-1 and TRBJ1-2; D gene uncertain. CDR1 and CDR2 from the germline V gene are SQVTM and ANQGSEA. Trimming pared 6 bases from V and 2 bases from J, leaving 10 bases between. The CDR3 has 12 residues. In DNA, the CDR3 is TGCAGCGTGTGGACGGGGAACTATGGCTACACCTTC. Translating it yields CSVWTGNYGYTF.

The CDR3 DNA reads TGTGCCAGCAGCTATTCCCTCGGAAATGGCTACACCTTC. Translation gives CASSYSLGNGYTF. The V and J genes are TRBV9 and TRBJ1-2; the D is unclear. This CDR3 contains 13 residues. Germline V CDR1 and CDR2: SGDLS, YYNGEE. V lost 4 bases and J lost 6, with 13 bases in between.

This clonotype occurred a few times. J is TRBJ2-3 and V is TRBV18, with D uncertain. V gave up 3 bases and J gave up 6 bases, with 10 bases separating them. The CDR3 runs 13 residues. The germline V gene encodes CDR1 KGHSH and CDR2 LQKENI. CDR3 DNA: TGTGCCAGCTCACCTGGGGAAGCGGATACGCAGTATTTT. Translated: CASSPGEADTQYF.

The chain couples TRBV11-2 to TRBJ2-5; no clear D gene. V was cut by 6 bases and J by 1 base, with 12 bases left in between. Germline V gene data show CDR1 as SGHAT and CDR2 as FQNNGV. This CDR3 is built from 14 residues. The CDR3 DNA is TGTGCCAGCAGTGAAGGTTGGGTCCAAGAGACCCAGTACTTC. This gives the protein CASSEGWVQETQYF.

The chain is built from TRBV3-1 and TRBJ1-2; D is unclear. Trimming left V 1 base short and J 5 bases short, with 11 bases between. The germline gives CDR1 LGHDT, CDR2 YNNKEL (reference sequence). The CDR3 is made up of 14 amino acids. CDR3 in DNA: TGTGCCAGCAGCCAAGTATCGTCAATGTATGGCTACACCTTC. Residues: CASSQVSSMYGYTF. The variable domain in full, with the rest retrieved from reference TRBV3-1 and TRBJ1-2, is DTAVSQTPKYLVTQMGNDKSIKCEQNLGHDTMYWYKQDSKKFLKIMFSYNNKELIINETVPNRFSPKSPDKAHLNLHINSLELGDSAVYFCASSQVSSMYGYTFGSGTRLTVV.

This chain uses TRBV5-1 with TRBJ1-1; the D gene is possibly TRBD1 (5 bases). Trimming shortened V by 0 bases and J by 2 bases, and 8 bases separated the two germline ends. Germline-derived CDR1 and CDR2 are SGHRS and YFSETQ. The CDR3 length is 14 residues. The CDR3 DNA sequence: TGCGCCAGCAGCTTGGTTGGGGCAAACACTGAAGCTTTCTTT. The encoded protein is CASSLVGANTEAFF.

This chain joins TRBV20-1 and TRBJ2-7; 13 positions agree with TRBD2. CDR3 length equals 16 residues. V was clipped by 0 bases and J by 5 bases; unmatched bases: 7. Germline V gives CDR1 DFQATT, CDR2 SNEGSKA (reference sequence). CDR3 in DNA: TGCAGTGCTAGAGACACGACTAGCGGGGGGCAGGACGAGCAGTACTTC. Its translation is CSARDTTSGGQDEQYF.

V gene TRBV19 combines with J gene TRBJ2-7; TRBD1 matches at 9 bases. Unmatched junction bases numbered 5, after V lost 4 bases and J lost 7 bases. Per the germline V gene, CDR1 is LNHDA and CDR2 is SQIVND (reference sequence). The CDR3 contains 13 residues. The CDR3 DNA reads TGTGCCAGTAGTACCGGGACAGGGTATGAGCAGTACTTC. This sequence encodes CASSTGTGYEQYF. Variable domain in full (rest from reference TRBV19 and TRBJ2-7): DGGITQSPKYLFRKEGQNVTLSCEQNLNHDAMYWYRQDPGQGLRLIYYSQIVNDFQKGDIAEGYSVSREKKESFPLTVTSAQKNPTAFYLCASSTGTGYEQYFGPGTRLTVT.

The table lists this clonotype with many counts. Possible read error: a much larger clone is one base away. V is TRBV7-9 and J is TRBJ1-3; a weak D match, TRBD1 (5 bases). This CDR3 is 13 amino acids long. Per germline, CDR1 SEHNR and CDR2 FQNEAQ (reference sequence). DNA for the CDR3: TGTGCCAGCAGCTGGGACTCTGGAAGCACCATATATTTT. Its protein product is CASSWDSGSTIYF.

This chain links TRBV24-1 with TRBJ2-5; tentatively, D is TRBD1 (6 bases). CDR3 length equals 13 residues. Trimming left V 4 bases short and J 6 bases short, with 11 bases between. Germline CDR1 KGHDR, CDR2 SFDVKD. The CDR3 bases are TGTGCCACCAGTGACTATCAGGGGAAGACCCAGTACTTC. Translation gives CATSDYQGKTQYF.

The chain uses TRBV19 and TRBJ1-2; D gene uncertain. Germline CDR1 and CDR2: LNHDA and SQIVND (reference sequence). CDR3 size: 14 residues. V lost 5 bases and J lost 7, with 17 bases in between. The CDR3 sequence is CASSLGREVPGYTF. The CDR3 coding sequence is TGTGCCAGTAGTCTGGGGAGGGAGGTACCTGGCTACACCTTC. Filled out from reference TRBV19 and TRBJ1-2, the complete variable domain reads DGGITQSPKYLFRKEGQNVTLSCEQNLNHDAMYWYRQDPGQGLRLIYYSQIVNDFQKGDIAEGYSVSREKKESFPLTVTSAQKNPTAFYLCASSLGREVPGYTFGSGTRLTVV.

This clonotype occurred many times. The V call is TRBV20-1, the J call TRBJ2-3; D may be TRBD2 (5 bases). Germline V CDR1 and CDR2: DFQATT, SNEGSKA (reference sequence). The V gene lost 6 bases and the J gene lost 2 bases, with 9 bases spanning the gap. The CDR3 is 12 residues long. CDR3 residues: CSAGEYTDTQYF. The CDR3 DNA reads TGCAGTGCGGGAGAATACACAGATACGCAGTATTTT.

The chain is built from TRBV5-1 and TRBJ1-2, with 7 bases lining up with TRBD1. The germline V gene encodes CDR1 SGHRS and CDR2 YFSETQ. This CDR3 is built from 14 residues. Losses at the gene ends were 2 bases for V and 4 bases for J; bases not matched to a gene: 5. CDR3 sequence: CASSFEGAGYGYTF. The CDR3 DNA is TGCGCCAGCAGCTTTGAGGGGGCGGGCTATGGCTACACCTTC.

This sequence joins TRBV7-2 and TRBJ1-6; D uncertain. The CDR3 runs to 13 residues. Trimming shortened V by 1 base and J by 10 bases, and 8 bases separated the two germline ends. CDR1 SGHTA and CDR2 FQGNSA come from the germline V gene. Written as DNA, the CDR3 is TGTGCCAGCAGCTTAGAAACGGGATCACCCCTCCACTTT. Its translation is CASSLETGSPLHF. Together with reference TRBV7-2 and TRBJ1-6, the CDR3 gives the full variable domain: GAGVSQSPSNKVTEKGKDVELRCDPISGHTALYWYRQSLGQGLEFLIYFQGNSAPDKSGLPSDRFSAERTGGSVSTLTIQRTQQEDSAVYLCASSLETGSPLHFGNGTRLTVT.

This clonotype was picked up many times. CDR3 bases: TGCGCCAGCAGCTTCCTGAACCAAGAGACCCAGTACTTC. Residues: CASSFLNQETQYF. The V gene is TRBV5-1, the J gene TRBJ2-5; D is undetermined. The germline V and J ends were trimmed by 2 bases and 0 bases, with 5 bases remaining between them. The CDR3 length is 13 residues. Per germline, CDR1 SGHRS and CDR2 YFSETQ. The full variable domain, with the rest looked up from reference TRBV5-1 and TRBJ2-5, is KAGVTQTPRYLIKTRGQQVTLSCSPISGHRSVSWYQQTPGQGLQFLFEYFSETQRNKGNFPGRFSGRQFSNSRSEMNVSTLELGDSALYLCASSFLNQETQYFGPGTRLLVL.

This clonotype was picked up many times. The chain links TRBV18 to TRBJ2-7; D unresolved. The germline V gene encodes CDR1 KGHSH and CDR2 LQKENI. The CDR3 has 13 residues. Trimming stripped 4 bases from V and 4 bases from J, with 11 bases between. In DNA form, the CDR3 reads TGTGCCAGCTCACTGTGGACGGATTACGAGCAGTACTTC. Translating gives CASSLWTDYEQYF.

This clonotype has more than one count but fewer than ten. The chain combines TRBV9 with TRBJ1-1, with D unclear. The CDR3 length is 15 residues. Looked up from germline, CDR1 is SGDLS and CDR2 is YYNGEE. Between the trimmed V and J ends, which lost 7 bases and 4 bases, there was a span of 20 bases. The CDR3 DNA sequence: TGTGCCAGCCGCCCGGGAATGGGTTTTGGCACTGAAGCTTTCTTT. As protein: CASRPGMGFGTEAFF.

In its sample, this clonotype was seen a few times. This sequence joins TRBV6-1 and TRBJ2-7; D perhaps matches TRBD1 (6 bases). Germline-derived CDR1 and CDR2 are MNHNS and SASEGT. The V gene lost 7 bases and the J gene lost 2 bases, with 15 bases spanning the gap. The CDR3 runs 14 residues. The CDR3 spells CASKRRTDPYEQYF. The CDR3 bases are TGTGCCAGCAAGAGAAGGACAGATCCCTACGAGCAGTACTTC.

This clonotype was seen many times. The gene calls are TRBV29-1 and TRBJ1-1; maybe TRBD1 (5 bases). V lost 7 bases and J lost 1, with 13 bases in between. CDR3 size: 13 residues. Per germline, CDR1 SQVTM and CDR2 ANQGSEA. The CDR3, as DNA: TGCAGCGCGGCCCTTCAGGGGAACACTGAAGCTTTCTTT. Its protein product is CSAALQGNTEAFF.

This clonotype was picked up a small number of times. V and J are TRBV4-1 and TRBJ1-1; weak D call: TRBD1 (5 bases). Germline CDR1 reads MGHRA; CDR2 reads YSYEKL. This CDR3 is 17 amino acids long. V lost 0 bases and J lost 1, with 15 bases in between. The CDR3 nucleotides are TGCGCCAGCAGCCAAGATCTGAACAGGAAGGGGAACACTGAAGCTTTCTTT. Amino acid sequence: CASSQDLNRKGNTEAFF.

V gene TRBV12-3 or TRBV12-4 combines with J gene TRBJ2-1; TRBD2 aligns across 7 bases. The CDR3 totals 14 residues. The trim removed 6 bases at V and 4 bases at J, leaving 6 bases unmatched. The CDR3 region is CASRKMGGYNEQFF. The CDR3 nucleotides read TGTGCCAGCAGAAAGATGGGGGGGTACAATGAGCAGTTCTTC.

This clonotype was counted at least ten times. This chain links TRBV7-8 with TRBJ2-7, with 16 bases matching TRBD2. J was trimmed by 5 bases and V by 4 bases; bases with no gene match: 5. The CDR3 has 16 residues. CDR1 SGHVS and CDR2 FQNEAQ come from the germline V gene. The CDR3 reads CASSSGLAGGPHEQYF. CDR3 sequence (DNA): TGTGCCAGCAGCTCGGGACTAGCGGGAGGGCCCCACGAGCAGTACTTC. The variable domain in full, with the rest retrieved from reference TRBV7-8 and TRBJ2-7, is GAGVSQSPRYKVAKRGQDVALRCDPISGHVSLFWYQQALGQGPEFLTYFQNEAQLDKSGLPSDRFFAERPEGSVSTLKIQRTQQEDSAVYLCASSSGLAGGPHEQYFGPGTRLTVT.

This chain links TRBV14 with TRBJ1-1; 9 bases line up with TRBD1. Germline values: CDR1 SGHDN, CDR2 FVKESK. Losses at the gene ends were 4 bases for V and 2 bases for J; bases not matched to a gene: 14. This CDR3 is 18 amino acids long. The CDR3 sequence: CASSRATGGFGSNTEAFF. The CDR3 DNA is TGTGCCAGCAGCCGAGCGACAGGGGGTTTCGGTTCCAACACTGAAGCTTTCTTT.